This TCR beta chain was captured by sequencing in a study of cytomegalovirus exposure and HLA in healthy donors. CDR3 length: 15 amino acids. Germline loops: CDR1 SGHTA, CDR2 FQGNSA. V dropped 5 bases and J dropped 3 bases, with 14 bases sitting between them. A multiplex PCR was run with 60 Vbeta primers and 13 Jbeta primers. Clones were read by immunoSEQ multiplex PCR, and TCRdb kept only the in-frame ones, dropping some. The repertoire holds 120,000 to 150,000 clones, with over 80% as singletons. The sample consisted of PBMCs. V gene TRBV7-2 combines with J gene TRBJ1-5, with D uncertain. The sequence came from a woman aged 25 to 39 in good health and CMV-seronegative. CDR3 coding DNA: TGTGCCAGCAGCCCCGACTCCCAGTTCAATCAGCCCCAGCATTTT. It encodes CASSPDSQFNQPQHF.